Detailed here is one T cell receptor beta chain. What it binds is not known. The germline CDR1 and CDR2 sequences are SEHNR and FQNEAQ (reference sequence). Trimming left V 4 bases short and J 1 base short, with 13 bases between. This CDR3 has 16 residues. The data were produced by immunoSEQ multiplex PCR, yet TCRdb's version contains in-frame clones alone and is incomplete. Here the sample spans roughly 130,000 clones, around 92% being singletons. The donors were in the 120-subject validation cohort, distinct from the roughly 600-subject first cohort. These data originate in a study of cytomegalovirus exposure and HLA in healthy donors. Broader study findings: Confirmation in vitro established that three CMV-associated chains were specific for CMV antigens. According to a subsequent analysis, TCR clusters from the first cohort were inclined to appear together in the roughly 130 validation repertoires. High specificity and sensitivity for cytomegalovirus status were reported for the classifier.

V and J are TRBV7-9 and TRBJ1-4; D is uncertain. The TCR sequence derives from a man under 40 in good health and CMV-seronegative. The sequenced sample was PBMCs. CDR3 loop: CASSSPPTLTNEKLFF. CDR3 in DNA: TGTGCCAGCAGCTCGCCTCCGACACTAACTAATGAAAAACTGTTTTTT.